This T cell receptor (beta chain) was identified during a study of cytomegalovirus exposure and HLA in healthy donors. Study-level results: A classifier reportedly called cytomegalovirus status with high sensitivity and specificity.

Germline assignment: CDR1 SGHVS and CDR2 FQNEAQ. V shed 1 base and J shed 12 bases, with 13 bases lying between them. The CDR3 sequence is 13 residues long. Vbeta (60) and Jbeta (13) primers were used in the PCR. The repertoire was sequenced with immunoSEQ multiplex PCR; TCRdb's copy has only in-frame clones and lacks some. The sample carries over 150,000 clones, around 65% recorded once. In regard to this clone: As yet, its antigen is unknown.

The chain joins TRBV7-8 to TRBJ2-1; tentative D call: TRBD2 (6 bases). Input material: PBMCs. The receptor's source is a woman aged 40 to 55 in good health and CMV-seropositive. CDR3 region: CASSLEGLWPQFF. DNA of the CDR3: TGTGCCAGCAGCTTAGAGGGACTGTGGCCGCAGTTCTTC.